This T cell receptor beta chain emerged from a study of T cells in localized non-small cell lung cancer. Deletions cut 4 bases from V and 4 bases from J, with 5 bases between. Germline V gives CDR1 SNHLY, CDR2 FYNNEI. This CDR3 has 12 residues. A word on this clone: Antigen: not known.

Overall study results and limits: Median 57 top-100 tumor clones were shared with paired adjacent lung.

TCRdb's copy holds only in-frame clones and misses some; the assay was immunoSEQ multiplex PCR. The repertoire holds about 36,000 clones, with roughly 87% as singletons. This sample comprised peripheral blood, obtained before any cancer treatment. The V gene is TRBV2, the J gene TRBJ1-3, with D unclear. The TCR sequence derives from a woman between 35 and 70 years old with stage I lung adenocarcinoma. The CDR3 DNA follows: TGTGCCAGCAGTGCACGAGGAAACACCATATATTTT. This gives the protein CASSARGNTIYF.